These T cell receptor beta chains were read from a single sample in a study of T cells in localized non-small cell lung cancer. The repertoire was sequenced with immunoSEQ multiplex PCR; TCRdb's copy has only in-frame clones and lacks some. The sample includes tens of thousands of clones, around 86% of them seen just once. The sample consisted of peripheral blood, taken before any cancer treatment. The receptors originated from a male donor at least 60 years old with stage III lung adenocarcinoma. Both conserved end residues are part of each CDR3. D genes are given only for firm matches. Not every row has a clone size; where given, it reads once, few, many or a size class.

cdr3_aa cdr3_nt d_call v_call clone_size j_call
CASSQEGLGNTIYF TGTGCCAGCAGCCAGGAGGGCCTCGGAAACACCATATATTTT - TRBV7-9 - TRBJ1-3
CASSPTGGSTDTQYF TGTGCCAGCAGTCCCACCGGGGGAAGCACAGATACGCAGTATTTT - TRBV5-4 few TRBJ2-3
CATFRGESGANVLTF TGTGCCACCTTTCGAGGGGAAAGTGGGGCCAACGTCCTGACTTTC - TRBV6-6 - TRBJ2-6
CASSPAFGGGNTIYF TGTGCCAGCTCACCAGCTTTTGGAGGGGGAAACACCATATATTTT - TRBV18 once TRBJ1-3
CASSPRTDGSSGNTIYF TGCGCCAGCAGCCCTCGTACCGACGGGAGCTCTGGAAACACCATATATTTT - TRBV5-1 - TRBJ1-3
CAWRNWAGRQENSYEQYF TGTGCCTGGAGGAATTGGGCAGGTAGGCAGGAGAACTCCTACGAGCAGTACTTC - TRBV30 - TRBJ2-7
CASSLGTRSGEQYF TGTGCCAGCAGTCTAGGGACTAGGAGCGGTGAGCAGTACTTC TRBD2 TRBV6-6 - TRBJ2-7
CASSIPLGGSYTF TGTGCCAGTAGTATCCCCCTAGGGGGTAGCTACACCTTC - TRBV19 once TRBJ1-2
CASAGGIGTEAFF TGTGCCAGTGCAGGGGGGATAGGCACTGAAGCTTTCTTT TRBD1 TRBV19 - TRBJ1-1
CASSKDRNSRNIQYF TGTGCCAGCAGCAAAGACAGAAATTCGAGAAACATTCAGTACTTC - TRBV5-5 - TRBJ2-4
CASSSSGGVDTQYF TGTGCCAGCAGCTCTAGCGGGGGGGTGGATACGCAGTATTTT TRBD2 TRBV6-6 - TRBJ2-3
CASSLGSGREAFF TGTGCCAGCAGCTTAGGATCGGGGCGTGAAGCTTTCTTT - TRBV7-9 few TRBJ1-1
CASSPRQPFYGYTF TGTGCCAGCAGCCCGAGACAGCCTTTTTATGGCTACACCTTC - TRBV7-2 - TRBJ1-2
CASSEFNRGRGGYGYTF TGTGCCAGCAGTGAATTTAACAGGGGGCGAGGTGGCTATGGCTACACCTTC TRBD1 TRBV6-1 - TRBJ1-2
CAISGGQEQYF TGTGCCATCAGTGGGGGGCAGGAGCAGTACTTC - TRBV10-3 - TRBJ2-7
CASSRGGDTEAFF TGTGCCAGCAGCCGTGGGGGTGACACTGAAGCTTTCTTT - TRBV7-3 - TRBJ1-1
CASSVYDSMNTEAFF TGTGCCAGCAGCGTTTATGACAGCATGAACACTGAAGCTTTCTTT - TRBV9 - TRBJ1-1
CASSLVAGEETQYF TGCGCCAGCAGCTTGGTGGCAGGGGAAGAGACCCAGTACTTC - TRBV5-1 - TRBJ2-5
CASSLSWETQYF TGTGCCAGCAGCCTGTCATGGGAGACCCAGTACTTC - TRBV6-1 - TRBJ2-5
CASGGGADQPQHF TGTGCCAGTGGGGGGGGAGCCGATCAGCCCCAGCATTTT - TRBV19 - TRBJ1-5
CASSPRTGANTGELFF TGTGCCAGCAGCCCTAGGACAGGGGCGAACACCGGGGAGCTGTTTTTT TRBD1 TRBV7-8 - TRBJ2-2
CASSLVVAVIRTNTGELFF TGTGCCAGCAGCTTAGTGGTAGCGGTGATTCGAACGAACACCGGGGAGCTGTTTTTT - TRBV7-8 - TRBJ2-2
CASMGTGVSGNTIYF TGTGCCAGCATGGGGACAGGGGTCTCTGGAAACACCATATATTTT TRBD1 TRBV6-5 - TRBJ1-3
CAGSVDRYQETQYF TGTGCCGGCAGCGTGGACCGGTACCAAGAGACCCAGTACTTC - TRBV5-4 - TRBJ2-5
CSVEKGNRRGKLFF TGCAGCGTTGAAAAAGGAAACCGGAGGGGAAAACTGTTTTTT - TRBV29-1 - TRBJ1-4
CSVERSGGVDTQYF TGCAGCGTTGAGCGATCGGGGGGCGTAGATACGCAGTATTTT - TRBV29-1 - TRBJ2-3
CASRQGWANEQFF TGTGCCAGTCGACAGGGATGGGCCAATGAGCAGTTCTTC TRBD1 TRBV6-5 medium-sized TRBJ2-1